Presented here are 26 T cell receptor beta chains from one specimen sequenced in a study of blood T cell repertoires in COVID-19. Data came from immunoSEQ multiplex PCR; TCRdb stores just in-frame clones and leaves some out. The sample comprises roughly 230,000 clones, roughly 85% of which are singletons, and roughly 5.3% rests with the top ten. Sequences were obtained from peripheral blood. Receptor source: a man aged 45-65 years with COVID-19, enrolled during active disease.

This clone has a single count. The chain recombines TRBV19 with TRBJ2-3; 8 nucleotides align to TRBD2. The CDR3 totals 13 residues. Germline values: CDR1 LNHDA, CDR2 SQIVND (reference sequence). J was trimmed by 3 bases and V by 7 bases; bases with no gene match: 3. CDR3 loop: CASTTSGTDTQYF. The CDR3 region has the DNA TGTGCCAGTACTACTAGCGGAACAGATACGCAGTATTTT.

This sequence joins TRBV7-9 and TRBJ1-2; 8 bases fit TRBD1. This CDR3 contains 14 residues. Germline V gene sequence: CDR1 SEHNR, CDR2 FQNEAQ (reference sequence). Trimming cost V 8 bases and J 3 bases; bases outside gene matches: 8. The CDR3 reads CASGGGQGDYGYTF. The CDR3 DNA follows: TGTGCCAGCGGCGGTGGACAGGGAGACTATGGCTACACCTTC. The variable domain in full, with the rest retrieved from reference TRBV7-9 and TRBJ1-2, is DTGVSQNPRHKITKRGQNVTFRCDPISEHNRLYWYRQTLGQGPEFLTYFQNEAQLEKSRLLSDRFSAERPKGSFSTLEIQRTEQGDSAMYLCASGGGQGDYGYTFGSGTRLTVV.

The chain has TRBV5-5 and TRBJ2-7; D perhaps matches TRBD1 (6 bases). V lost 4 bases to trimming and J lost 7 bases, with 21 bases between them. Per germline, CDR1 SGHKS and CDR2 YYEKEE (reference sequence). There are 15 residues in the CDR3. CDR3 loop: CASSTTGRVPSEQYF. The CDR3 coding sequence is TGTGCCAGCAGCACAACAGGGAGAGTCCCAAGTGAGCAGTACTTC.

CDR3 residues: CASNFREGIAKNIQYF. Here the CDR3 DNA reads TGTGCCAGCAATTTCAGGGAGGGAATAGCCAAAAACATTCAGTACTTC. The chain combines TRBV2 with TRBJ2-4, with TRBD2 identical over 7 bases. Germline trimming cut 7 bases from V and 0 bases from J; bases unmatched to any gene: 9. The CDR3 is 16 residues long. In germline, CDR1 is SNHLY, CDR2 FYNNEI.

The chain has TRBV5-1 and TRBJ2-1, with 7 bases matching TRBD1. This CDR3 comprises 15 residues. From germline, CDR1 is SGHRS and CDR2 YFSETQ. V gave up 0 bases and J gave up 5 bases; unmatched junction bases: 5. The CDR3, as DNA: TGCGCCAGCAGCTTGGGCCCGGGACAGCACAATGAGCAGTTCTTC. Translation: CASSLGPGQHNEQFF.

This chain links TRBV28 with TRBJ1-5, with TRBD1 matching over 7 bases. The germline CDR1 and CDR2 sequences are MDHEN and SYDVKM. V was pared by 4 bases and J by 4 bases, with 4 bases of the junction left unmatched. The CDR3 loop spans 14 amino acids. The CDR3 region is CASSSGQANQPQHF. DNA of the CDR3: TGTGCCAGCAGTTCTGGACAGGCAAATCAGCCCCAGCATTTT.

DNA for the CDR3: TGCGCCAGCAGCTTGGGGGACAGGATTTCCCAAGAGACCCAGTACTTC. Amino acids: CASSLGDRISQETQYF. This chain links TRBV5-1 with TRBJ2-5; 8 nucleotides agree with TRBD1. The CDR3 spans 16 residues. Looked up from germline, CDR1 is SGHRS and CDR2 is YFSETQ. The V gene end was trimmed by 0 bases and the J gene end by 1 base; junction bases not matched to a gene: 5. Complete variable domain (other parts from reference TRBV5-1 and TRBJ2-5): KAGVTQTPRYLIKTRGQQVTLSCSPISGHRSVSWYQQTPGQGLQFLFEYFSETQRNKGNFPGRFSGRQFSNSRSEMNVSTLELGDSALYLCASSLGDRISQETQYFGPGTRLLVL.

The rearrangement links TRBV7-2 to TRBJ2-7; a possible D gene is TRBD1 (5 bases). Trimming removed 5 bases from V and 3 bases from J, with 20 bases in between. The length of the CDR3 is 16 residues. Germline V CDR1 and CDR2: SGHTA, FQGNSA. The CDR3 region is CASSVKAAGRGYEQYF. DNA for the CDR3: TGTGCCAGCAGCGTAAAGGCCGCAGGTAGGGGCTACGAGCAGTACTTC.

Concerning this clone itself: The sample carries other DNA sequences with the same CDR3. V gene TRBV5-1 combines with J gene TRBJ1-4, with D unclear. This CDR3 has 15 residues. Between the trimmed V and J ends, which lost 4 bases and 0 bases, there was a span of 10 bases. Looked up from germline, CDR1 is SGHRS and CDR2 is YFSETQ. CDR3 nucleotides: TGCGCCAGCAGCGCGAGCGGGGCAACTAATGAAAAACTGTTTTTT. This sequence encodes CASSASGATNEKLFF.

The rearrangement uses TRBV24-1 and TRBJ2-1; 12 nucleotides agree with TRBD2. The junction had 4 bases not matched to a gene; V was cut back by 5 bases and J by 3 bases. The CDR3 sequence is 16 residues long. Germline-derived CDR1 and CDR2 are KGHDR and SFDVKD. The CDR3 DNA sequence: TGTGCCACCAGTGGCACTAGCGGGGGGATCTACAATGAGCAGTTCTTC. The encoded protein is CATSGTSGGIYNEQFF.

This clone counts as large. The chain employs TRBV27 and TRBJ2-5, with D possibly matching TRBD2 (6 bases). This CDR3 has 15 residues. V was shortened by 5 bases and J by 5 bases, with 18 bases between the two germline ends. The germline gives CDR1 MNHEY, CDR2 SMNVEV (reference sequence). The CDR3 nucleotides read TGTGCCAGCAGTCCAGGGACTCAGCGTCGGGAGACCCAGTACTTC. It yields the protein CASSPGTQRRETQYF.

The rearrangement uses TRBV6-1 and TRBJ1-6; the D gene is possibly TRBD1 (6 bases). With 2 bases removed from V and 7 bases from J, the gap between germline ends came to 15 bases. CDR3 size: 16 residues. Germline CDR1 MNHNS, CDR2 SASEGT. The CDR3 DNA reads as TGTGCCAGCAGTGAAAGGGGGGGGGCAAAGAATTCACCCCTCCACTTT. It translates to CASSERGGAKNSPLHF.

The chain links TRBV11-3 to TRBJ1-1; D ambiguous. Trimming left V 5 bases short and J 1 base short, with 8 bases between. The germline V gene has CDR1 SGHNT and CDR2 YENEEA. CDR3 length equals 13 residues. The CDR3 region is CASSRRQNTEAFF. In DNA form, the CDR3 reads TGTGCCAGCAGCCGTAGACAGAACACTGAAGCTTTCTTT.

This rearrangement joins TRBV5-6 to TRBJ2-1, with 9 positions matching TRBD1. V shed 1 base and J 8 bases; nucleotides not matched to a gene: 10. The CDR3 has 16 residues. Germline V gene lookup returns CDR1 SGHDT and CDR2 YYEEEE. The CDR3 sequence is CASSLRRTGVLHEQFF. The CDR3 coding sequence is TGTGCCAGCAGCTTGAGGCGGACAGGGGTGCTTCATGAGCAGTTCTTC.

A single count supports this clone. The chain is built from TRBV4-1 and TRBJ1-4; D unresolved. The ends were cut back, 6 bases at V and 0 bases at J, with 11 bases in the middle. Looked up from germline, CDR1 is MGHRA and CDR2 is YSYEKL. The CDR3 has 15 residues. The CDR3 DNA reads as TGCGCCAGCAGTCCTGTCGTTGCAACTAATGAAAAACTGTTTTTT. Its translation is CASSPVVATNEKLFF.

This chain joins TRBV19 and TRBJ1-5; 7 positions match TRBD1. CDR3 length equals 16 residues. CDR1 and CDR2 from the germline V gene are LNHDA and SQIVND (reference sequence). V gave up 9 bases and J gave up 2 bases; unmatched junction bases: 13. CDR3 sequence: CASLNALTGGNQPQHF. The DNA of the CDR3 is TGTGCCAGCTTAAACGCTCTTACAGGGGGCAATCAGCCCCAGCATTTT.

This clone occurred once. This chain uses TRBV9 with TRBJ1-2; D perhaps matches TRBD1 (5 bases). This CDR3 contains 14 residues. Trimming took off 4 bases at V and 2 bases at J, with 12 bases between the two ends. Per the germline V gene, CDR1 is SGDLS and CDR2 is YYNGEE. The CDR3 loop reads CASSLKDKNYGYTF. The CDR3 coding sequence is TGTGCCAGCAGCCTAAAGGACAAGAACTATGGCTACACCTTC.

The chain employs TRBV4-1 and TRBJ2-7; 10 nucleotides line up with TRBD1. V lost 4 bases, J lost 3 bases, and 6 bases stayed unmatched. The CDR3 is made up of 15 amino acids. CDR1 is MGHRA, CDR2 YSYEKL, per germline. The CDR3 sequence: CASSPDRGIVYEQYF. The CDR3, as DNA: TGCGCCAGCAGCCCGGACAGGGGGATTGTCTACGAGCAGTACTTC.

The genes are TRBV9 and TRBJ2-7; 8 nucleotides line up with TRBD1. The CDR3 loop spans 13 amino acids. J lost 4 bases, V lost 2 bases, and 2 bases had no gene match. Germline loops: CDR1 SGDLS, CDR2 YYNGEE. This chain's CDR3 is CASSVRQGYEQYF. DNA of the CDR3: TGTGCCAGCAGCGTCAGACAGGGGTACGAGCAGTACTTC.

V gene TRBV5-1 combines with J gene TRBJ2-2; 9 bases match TRBD1. V lost 5 bases to trimming and J lost 3 bases; unmatched junction nucleotides: 8. Germline CDR1 SGHRS, CDR2 YFSETQ. CDR3 length: 16 residues. CDR3 DNA: TGCGCCAGCAGAGATGGGACAGGGACACACACCGGGGAGCTGTTTTTT. Translating it yields CASRDGTGTHTGELFF.

Points on this clone: The sample holds other DNA sequences that translate to the same CDR3. CDR3 loop: CASSIERGETQYF. The CDR3 nucleotides read TGTGCCAGTAGTATTGAGCGTGGGGAGACCCAGTACTTC. The chain recombines TRBV19 with TRBJ2-5; D unresolved. Trimming removed 3 bases from V and 5 bases from J, with 10 bases in between. Germline CDR1 and CDR2: LNHDA and SQIVND (reference sequence). The CDR3 has 13 residues.

This clone has a handful of counts. The chain recombines TRBV7-2 with TRBJ1-2, with TRBD1 matching 8 bases. Germline CDR1 and CDR2: SGHTA and FQGNSA. The CDR3 runs to 15 residues. Unmatched junction bases numbered 10, after V lost 6 bases and J lost 4 bases. The DNA of the CDR3 is TGTGCCAGCAGTGACAGGGGTTCATCCCCCTATGGCTACACCTTC. Encoded protein: CASSDRGSSPYGYTF.

This clone has a handful of counts. V gene TRBV7-3 combines with J gene TRBJ2-2, with 7 bases that match TRBD1. With V trimmed by 5 bases and J by 6 bases, 9 bases remained unmatched. CDR1 SGHTA and CDR2 FQGTGA come from the germline V gene. This CDR3 contains 15 residues. The CDR3 coding sequence is TGTGCCAGCAGCCTTTGGCCGACAGGGCCCGGGGAGCTGTTTTTT. Encoded protein: CASSLWPTGPGELFF.

The rearrangement links TRBV29-1 to TRBJ1-1; possibly TRBD1 for D (6 bases). Germline CDR1 reads SQVTM; CDR2 reads ANQGSEA. The V and J ends lost 4 bases and 1 base respectively, with 13 bases between them. This CDR3 contains 14 residues. The CDR3 nucleotides are TGCAGCGTTGGTTCCGGCAGGGGGAACACTGAAGCTTTCTTT. Its translation: CSVGSGRGNTEAFF.

The chain combines TRBV19 with TRBJ2-7, with a weak D call TRBD1 (6 bases). The CDR3 runs 14 residues. Germline CDR1 LNHDA, CDR2 SQIVND (reference sequence). V shed 2 bases and J shed 5 bases, with 13 bases lying between them. The CDR3 nucleotides read TGTGCCAGTAGTATAAGGTACAGGGCCCACGAGCAGTACTTC. Translation gives CASSIRYRAHEQYF.

The chain has TRBV2 and TRBJ2-7, with 12 bases fitting TRBD1. In germline, CDR1 is SNHLY, CDR2 FYNNEI. CDR3 length: 14 amino acids. V shed 3 bases, J shed 6 bases, and the junction held 3 bases outside the gene matches. For the CDR3, the DNA is TGTGCCAGCAGTGATGGGACAGGGGGCCTCGAGCAGTACTTC. The encoded protein is CASSDGTGGLEQYF.